This is a list of T cell receptor beta chains from one sample in a study of shared clonotypes between healthy human individuals. Repertoires were generated with immunoSEQ multiplex PCR, while TCRdb's copy carries only in-frame clones and drops some. The sample has over a million clones; under 80% are singletons. Sequencing input: memory CD4+ T cells sorted from blood. The origin of the receptors is a man aged 18 to 35 in good health. Both conserved end residues are part of each CDR3. The D gene is left open where the match is weak. Size tells how often a clone was seen (once, few, many) or the class of an expanded clone, and some rows leave it out.

V gene	J gene	D gene	clone size	CDR3 DNA	CDR3 protein
TRBV5-1	TRBJ1-2	.	.	TGCGCCAGCAGCTTGGCCGGGGACTATGGCTACACCTTC	CASSLAGDYGYTF
TRBV19	TRBJ2-3	TRBD2	.	TGTGCCAGTAAAGGACTAGCGGGAGGTGAGGATACGCAGTATTTT	CASKGLAGGEDTQYF
TRBV18	TRBJ1-4	.	few	TGTGCCAGCTCACCTTCGGGGAATGAAAAACTGTTTTTT	CASSPSGNEKLFF
TRBV7-2	TRBJ1-2	.	.	TGTGCCAGCAGCTTAGTCGGCCAGAGGGATGGCTACACCTTC	CASSLVGQRDGYTF
TRBV30	TRBJ2-1	.	few	TGTGCCGGGAGAACCAGACAGCTGGGCGAGCAGTTCTTC	CAGRTRQLGEQFF
TRBV28	TRBJ1-2	.	few	TGTGCCAGCAGTTCCGAACATACAGGCTTTGGGGGTGGCTACACCTTC	CASSSEHTGFGGGYTF
TRBV6-1	TRBJ1-1	.	.	TGTGCCAGCAAGAGAGGAGCGAACACTGAAGCTTTCTTT	CASKRGANTEAFF
TRBV5-4	TRBJ1-4	.	.	TGTGCCAGCAGCCCAGACACCATCCCCGGGAAACTGTTTTTT	CASSPDTIPGKLFF
TRBV10-3	TRBJ2-5	.	few	TGTGCCATCAGTGAGCGGGGGGCCCAAGAGACCCAGTACTTC	CAISERGAQETQYF
TRBV19	TRBJ1-2	.	few	TGTGCCAGTAGTATCCTCTCAGTCGGCGGCTACACCTTC	CASSILSVGGYTF
TRBV7-2	TRBJ1-1	.	.	TGTGCCAGCAGCTTAGCGAGGGAGGGCACTGAAGCTTTCTTT	CASSLAREGTEAFF
TRBV25-1	TRBJ2-3	TRBD2	.	TGTGCCAGCAGTGAACAAAGGAGGACTAGCGGGCTATATACGCAGTATTTT	CASSEQRRTSGLYTQYF
TRBV7-8	TRBJ2-2	.	.	TGTGCCAGCAGCTTACAGACAGGAACGAACACCGGGGAGCTGTTTTTT	CASSLQTGTNTGELFF
TRBV5-6	TRBJ1-6	.	.	TGTGCCAGCAGCCCCCGGCAGGGTGTGTCACCCCTCCACTTT	CASSPRQGVSPLHF
TRBV18	TRBJ2-7	TRBD1	many	TGTGCCAGCTCAACCCAGACAGGGTACGAGCAGTACTTC	CASSTQTGYEQYF
TRBV6-6	TRBJ1-1	TRBD1	.	TGTGCCAGCAGTCGACAGGGCGGCACTGAAGCTTTCTTT	CASSRQGGTEAFF
TRBV25-1	TRBJ2-3	TRBD2	.	TGTGCCAGCGCCAGGCGGGGGGCCCCAGATACGCAGTATTTT	CASARRGAPDTQYF
TRBV30	TRBJ2-5	.	.	TGTGCCTGGAGGGGGGGTGACATTAGAGAGACCCAGTACTTC	CAWRGGDIRETQYF
TRBV2	TRBJ2-7	.	.	TGTGCCAGCAGTGTAGAGTCCCAGGGTAACTCCGAGCAGTACTTC	CASSVESQGNSEQYF
TRBV15	TRBJ1-5	.	.	TGTGCCACCAGCAGAGTGGGCCTTAGCAATCAGCCCCAGCATTTT	CATSRVGLSNQPQHF
TRBV28	TRBJ1-2	TRBD1	.	TGTGCCAGCAGCCGAGGACAGGACTATGGCTACACCTTC	CASSRGQDYGYTF
TRBV4-1	TRBJ2-1	TRBD2	.	TGCGCCAGCAGCCTTGTTTCCGGGACTAGCGGGAGCAATGAGCAGTTCTTC	CASSLVSGTSGSNEQFF
TRBV19	TRBJ2-5	.	.	TGTGCCAGTAGTATAGATAGGCGGACGGGGGACCAAGAGACCCAGTACTTC	CASSIDRRTGDQETQYF